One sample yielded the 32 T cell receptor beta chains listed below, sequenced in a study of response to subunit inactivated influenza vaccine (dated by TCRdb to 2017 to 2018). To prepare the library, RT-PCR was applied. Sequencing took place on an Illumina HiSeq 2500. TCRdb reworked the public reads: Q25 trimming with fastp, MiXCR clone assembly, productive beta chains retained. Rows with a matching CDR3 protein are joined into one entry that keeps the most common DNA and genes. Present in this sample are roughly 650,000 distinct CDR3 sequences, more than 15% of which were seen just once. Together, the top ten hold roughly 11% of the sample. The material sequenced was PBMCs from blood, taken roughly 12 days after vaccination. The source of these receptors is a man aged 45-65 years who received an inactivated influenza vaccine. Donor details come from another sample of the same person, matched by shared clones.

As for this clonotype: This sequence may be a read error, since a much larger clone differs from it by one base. The CDR3 spells CASNQQGLVTDTQYF. In nucleotides, the CDR3 is TGTGCCAGCAATCAACAGGGGTTAGTAACAGATACGCAGTATTTT. The chain recombines TRBV12-3 or TRBV12-4 with TRBJ2-3; 7 bases match TRBD1. V gave up 7 bases and J gave up 3 bases; unmatched junction bases: 10. The CDR3 loop spans 15 amino acids.

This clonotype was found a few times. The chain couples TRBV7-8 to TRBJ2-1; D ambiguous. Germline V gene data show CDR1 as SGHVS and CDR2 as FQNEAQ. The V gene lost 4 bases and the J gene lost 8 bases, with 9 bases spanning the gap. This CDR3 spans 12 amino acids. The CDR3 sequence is CASSSEWDEQFF. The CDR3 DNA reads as TGTGCCAGCAGCTCAGAATGGGATGAGCAGTTCTTC.

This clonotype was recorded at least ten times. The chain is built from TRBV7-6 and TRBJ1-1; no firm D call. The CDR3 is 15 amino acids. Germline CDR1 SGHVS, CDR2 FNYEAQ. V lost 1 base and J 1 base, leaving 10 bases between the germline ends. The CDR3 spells CASSLGHLPNTEAFF. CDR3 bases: TGTGCCAGCAGCTTAGGACACCTTCCGAACACTGAAGCTTTCTTT.

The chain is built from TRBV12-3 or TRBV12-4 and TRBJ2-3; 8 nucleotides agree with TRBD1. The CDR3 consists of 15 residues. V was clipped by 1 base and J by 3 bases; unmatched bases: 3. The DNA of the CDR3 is TGTGCCAGCAGTTTAGAGGGACAGGAGACAGATACGCAGTATTTT. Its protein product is CASSLEGQETDTQYF.

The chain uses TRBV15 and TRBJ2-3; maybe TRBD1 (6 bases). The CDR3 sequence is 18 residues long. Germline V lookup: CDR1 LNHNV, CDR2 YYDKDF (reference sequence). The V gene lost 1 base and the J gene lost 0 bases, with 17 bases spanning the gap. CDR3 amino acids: CATSRGRGASASTDTQYF. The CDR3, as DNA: TGTGCCACCAGCAGAGGCAGGGGCGCCTCTGCTAGCACAGATACGCAGTATTTT.

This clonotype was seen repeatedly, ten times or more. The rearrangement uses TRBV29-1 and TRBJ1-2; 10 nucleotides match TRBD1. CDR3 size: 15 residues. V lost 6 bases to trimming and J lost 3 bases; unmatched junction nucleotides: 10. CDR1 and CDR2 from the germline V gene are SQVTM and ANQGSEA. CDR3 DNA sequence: TGCAGCGTCCCCAGTGGAGACAGGGGGCACTATGGCTACACCTTC. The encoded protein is CSVPSGDRGHYGYTF.

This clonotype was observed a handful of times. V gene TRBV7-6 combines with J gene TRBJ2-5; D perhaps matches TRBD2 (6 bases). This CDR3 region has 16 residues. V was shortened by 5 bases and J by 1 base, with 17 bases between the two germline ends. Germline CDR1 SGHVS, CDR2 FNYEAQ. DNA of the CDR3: TGTGCCAGCAGCCCCCATTGGGGGGTGTCCCAAGAGACCCAGTACTTC. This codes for CASSPHWGVSQETQYF.

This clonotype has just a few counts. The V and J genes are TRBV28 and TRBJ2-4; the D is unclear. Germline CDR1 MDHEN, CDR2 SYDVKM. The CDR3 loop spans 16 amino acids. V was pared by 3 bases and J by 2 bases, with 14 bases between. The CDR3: CASSFSGEGTKNIQYF. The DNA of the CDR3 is TGTGCCAGCAGTTTCAGTGGGGAAGGGACCAAAAACATTCAGTACTTC.

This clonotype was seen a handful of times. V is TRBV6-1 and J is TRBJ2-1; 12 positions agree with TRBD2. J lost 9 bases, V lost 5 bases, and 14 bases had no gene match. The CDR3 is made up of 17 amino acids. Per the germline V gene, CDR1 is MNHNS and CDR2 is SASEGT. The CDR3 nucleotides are TGTGCCAGCAGTCGGAATAGACTAGCGGGGGCCGGAGGTGAGCAGTTCTTC. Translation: CASSRNRLAGAGGEQFF.

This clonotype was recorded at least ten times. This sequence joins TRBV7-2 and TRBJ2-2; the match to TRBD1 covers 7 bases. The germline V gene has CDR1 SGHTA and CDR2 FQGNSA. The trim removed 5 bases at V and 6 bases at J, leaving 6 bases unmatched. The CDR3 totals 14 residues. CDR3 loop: CASSPNTGAGELFF. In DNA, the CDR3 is TGTGCCAGCAGCCCAAACACAGGGGCCGGGGAGCTGTTTTTT.

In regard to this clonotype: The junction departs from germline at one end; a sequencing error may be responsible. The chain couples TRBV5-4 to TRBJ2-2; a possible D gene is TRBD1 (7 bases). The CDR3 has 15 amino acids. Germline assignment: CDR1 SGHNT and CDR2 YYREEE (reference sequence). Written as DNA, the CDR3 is TGTGCCAGCAGCGAGGGACAGACGAACACCGGGGAGGTGTTTTTT. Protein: CASSEGQTNTGEVFF.

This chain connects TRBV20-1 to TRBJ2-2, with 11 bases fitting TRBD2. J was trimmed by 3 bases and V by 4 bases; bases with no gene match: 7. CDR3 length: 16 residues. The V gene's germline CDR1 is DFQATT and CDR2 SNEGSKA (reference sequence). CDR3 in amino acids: CSATVGTSGDTGELFF. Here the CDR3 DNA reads TGCAGTGCTACAGTCGGGACTAGCGGAGACACCGGGGAGCTGTTTTTT.

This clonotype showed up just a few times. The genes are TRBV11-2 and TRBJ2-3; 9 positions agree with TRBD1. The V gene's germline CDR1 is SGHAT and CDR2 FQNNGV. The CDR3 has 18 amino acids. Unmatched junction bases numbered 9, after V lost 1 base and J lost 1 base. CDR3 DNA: TGTGCCAGCAGCTTAGGGATCCCGGGACAGGGTGGCACAGATACGCAGTATTTT. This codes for CASSLGIPGQGGTDTQYF. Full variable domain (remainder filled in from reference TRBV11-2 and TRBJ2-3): EAGVAQSPRYKIIEKRQSVAFWCNPISGHATLYWYQQILGQGPKLLIQFQNNGVVDDSQLPKDRFSAERLKGVDSTLKIQPAKLEDSAVYLCASSLGIPGQGGTDTQYFGPGTRLTVL.

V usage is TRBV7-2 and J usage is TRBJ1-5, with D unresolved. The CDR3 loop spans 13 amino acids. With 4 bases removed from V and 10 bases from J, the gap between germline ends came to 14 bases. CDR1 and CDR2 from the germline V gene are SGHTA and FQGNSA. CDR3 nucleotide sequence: TGTGCCAGCAGCTCGCCCAGAGAGGGACCCCAGCATTTT. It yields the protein CASSSPREGPQHF. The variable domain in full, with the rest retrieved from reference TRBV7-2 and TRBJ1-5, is GAGVSQSPSNKVTEKGKDVELRCDPISGHTALYWYRQSLGQGLEFLIYFQGNSAPDKSGLPSDRFSAERTGGSVSTLTIQRTQQEDSAVYLCASSSPREGPQHFGDGTRLSIL.

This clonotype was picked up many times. For the CDR3, the DNA is TGCGCCAGCAGCCATAGCGGGGGCCGCACAGATACGCAGTATTTT. The encoded protein is CASSHSGGRTDTQYF. J is TRBJ2-3 and V is TRBV5-1; 9 bases agree with TRBD2. The V segment lost 4 bases and the J segment 1 base; nucleotides outside the gene matches: 4. The CDR3 has 15 residues. Germline-derived CDR1 and CDR2 are SGHRS and YFSETQ.

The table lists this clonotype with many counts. The CDR3 sequence: CASSFGRGNIQYF. CDR3 bases: TGTGCCAGCAGTTTCGGCAGGGGGAACATTCAGTACTTC. V gene TRBV12-3 or TRBV12-4 combines with J gene TRBJ2-4; TRBD1 matches at 7 bases. This CDR3 contains 13 residues. J gave up 7 bases and V 3 bases, and 3 bases lay outside the gene matches.

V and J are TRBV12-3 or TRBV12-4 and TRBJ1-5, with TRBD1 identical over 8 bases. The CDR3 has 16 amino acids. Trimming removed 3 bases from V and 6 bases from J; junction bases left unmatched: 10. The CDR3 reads CASSFGTGDVGQPQHF. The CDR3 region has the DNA TGTGCCAGCAGTTTCGGGACAGGAGACGTGGGTCAGCCCCAGCATTTT.

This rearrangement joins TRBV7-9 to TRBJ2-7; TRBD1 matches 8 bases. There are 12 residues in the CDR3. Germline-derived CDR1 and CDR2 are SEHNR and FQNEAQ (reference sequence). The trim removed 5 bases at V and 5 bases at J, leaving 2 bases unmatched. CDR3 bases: TGTGCCAGCAGCGTGACAGGGGACGAGCAGTACTTC. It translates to CASSVTGDEQYF.

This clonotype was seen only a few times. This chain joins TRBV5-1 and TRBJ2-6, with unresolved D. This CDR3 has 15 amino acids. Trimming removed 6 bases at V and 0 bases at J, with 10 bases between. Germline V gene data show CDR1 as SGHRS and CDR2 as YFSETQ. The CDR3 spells CASKPLISGANVLTF. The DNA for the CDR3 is TGCGCCAGCAAACCGCTGATCTCTGGGGCCAACGTCCTGACTTTC.

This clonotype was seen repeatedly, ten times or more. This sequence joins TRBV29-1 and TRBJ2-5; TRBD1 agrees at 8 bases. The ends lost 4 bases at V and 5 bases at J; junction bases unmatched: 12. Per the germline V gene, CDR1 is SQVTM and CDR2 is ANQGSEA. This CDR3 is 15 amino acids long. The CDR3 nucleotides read TGCAGCGTTGGAGGCGACAGGGGAACTTTCGAGACCCAGTACTTC. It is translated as CSVGGDRGTFETQYF.

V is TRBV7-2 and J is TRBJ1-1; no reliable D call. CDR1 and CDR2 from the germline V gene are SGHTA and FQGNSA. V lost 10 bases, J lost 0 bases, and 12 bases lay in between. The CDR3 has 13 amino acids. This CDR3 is CATQYSMNTEAFF. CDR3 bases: TGTGCCACCCAGTACAGCATGAACACTGAAGCTTTCTTT.

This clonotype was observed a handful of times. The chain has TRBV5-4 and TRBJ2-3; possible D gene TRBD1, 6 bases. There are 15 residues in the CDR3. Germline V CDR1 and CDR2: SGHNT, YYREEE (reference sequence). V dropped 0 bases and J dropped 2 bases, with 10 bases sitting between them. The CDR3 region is CASSLAAGDTDTQYF. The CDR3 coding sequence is TGTGCCAGCAGCTTGGCGGCAGGGGACACAGATACGCAGTATTTT.

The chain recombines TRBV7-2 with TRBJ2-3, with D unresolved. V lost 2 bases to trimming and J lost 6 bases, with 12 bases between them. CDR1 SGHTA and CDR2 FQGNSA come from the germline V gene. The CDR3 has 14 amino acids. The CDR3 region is CASSLSLGPDTQYF. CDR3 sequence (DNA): TGTGCCAGCAGCTTAAGTCTGGGCCCGGATACGCAGTATTTT.

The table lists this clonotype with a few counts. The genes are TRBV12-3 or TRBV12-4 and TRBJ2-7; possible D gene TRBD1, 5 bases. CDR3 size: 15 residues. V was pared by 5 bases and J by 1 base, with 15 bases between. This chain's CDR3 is CASSPRAGPSYEQYF. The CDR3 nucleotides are TGTGCCAGCAGTCCCCGGGCAGGGCCTTCCTACGAGCAGTACTTC.

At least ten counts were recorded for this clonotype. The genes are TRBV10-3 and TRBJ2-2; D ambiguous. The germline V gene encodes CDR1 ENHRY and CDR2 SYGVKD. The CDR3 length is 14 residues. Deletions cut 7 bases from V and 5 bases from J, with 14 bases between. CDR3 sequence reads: CAITLTDGTGELFF. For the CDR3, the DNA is TGTGCCATCACCCTCACGGACGGTACCGGGGAGCTGTTTTTT.

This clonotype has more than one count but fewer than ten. The CDR3 is CASSLAPDGLNEQFF. As DNA, the CDR3 is TGTGCCAGCAGCTTAGCCCCGGACGGACTCAATGAGCAGTTCTTC. This rearrangement joins TRBV7-9 to TRBJ2-1, with D maybe TRBD2 (5 bases). From germline, CDR1 is SEHNR and CDR2 FQNEAQ (reference sequence). This CDR3 contains 15 residues. Trimming cost V 0 bases and J 6 bases, with 12 bases left between them.

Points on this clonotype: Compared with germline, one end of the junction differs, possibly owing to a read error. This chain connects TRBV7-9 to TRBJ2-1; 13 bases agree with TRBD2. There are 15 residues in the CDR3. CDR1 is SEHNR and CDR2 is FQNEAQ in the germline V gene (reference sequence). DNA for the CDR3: TGTTCCAGCAGGCCGGGACTAGCGGGACGGAATGAGCAGTTCTTC. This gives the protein CSSRPGLAGRNEQFF.

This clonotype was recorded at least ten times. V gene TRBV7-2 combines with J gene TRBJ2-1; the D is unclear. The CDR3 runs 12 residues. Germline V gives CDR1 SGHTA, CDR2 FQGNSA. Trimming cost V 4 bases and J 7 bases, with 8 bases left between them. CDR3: CASSWSENEQFF. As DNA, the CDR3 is TGTGCCAGCAGCTGGAGCGAGAATGAGCAGTTCTTC.

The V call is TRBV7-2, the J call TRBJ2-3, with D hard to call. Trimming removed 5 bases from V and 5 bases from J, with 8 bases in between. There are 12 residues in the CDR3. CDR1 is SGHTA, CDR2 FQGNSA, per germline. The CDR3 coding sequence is TGTGCCAGCAGCGCCTTTTTAGATACGCAGTATTTT. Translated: CASSAFLDTQYF.

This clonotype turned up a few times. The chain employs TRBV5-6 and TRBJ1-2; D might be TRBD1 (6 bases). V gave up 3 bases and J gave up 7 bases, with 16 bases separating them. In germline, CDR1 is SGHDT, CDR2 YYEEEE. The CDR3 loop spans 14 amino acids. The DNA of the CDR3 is TGTGCCAGCAGCTACGGACAGTCGTATCCTGGCTACACCTTC. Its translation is CASSYGQSYPGYTF.

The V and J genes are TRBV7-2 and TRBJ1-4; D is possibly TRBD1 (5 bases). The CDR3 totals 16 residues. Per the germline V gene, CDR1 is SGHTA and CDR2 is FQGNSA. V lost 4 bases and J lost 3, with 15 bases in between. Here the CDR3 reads CASSSQFRAPNEKLFF. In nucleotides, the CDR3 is TGTGCCAGCAGCTCACAATTCAGGGCCCCTAATGAAAAACTGTTTTTT.

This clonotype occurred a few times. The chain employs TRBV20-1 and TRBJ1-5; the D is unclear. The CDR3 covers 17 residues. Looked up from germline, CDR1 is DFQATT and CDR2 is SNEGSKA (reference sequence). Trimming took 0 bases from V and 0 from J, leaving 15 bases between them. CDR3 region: CSAREGRGAYSNQPQHF. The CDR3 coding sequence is TGCAGTGCTAGAGAGGGTCGGGGAGCGTATAGCAATCAGCCCCAGCATTTT.